What follows describes a single T cell receptor beta chain. The entry originates in a study of blood T cell repertoires in COVID-19. Generated by immunoSEQ multiplex PCR, the TCRdb table keeps only in-frame clones and is missing some. The sample carries 50,000 to 85,000 clones, approximately 79% recorded once. This CDR3 is built from 18 residues. Per germline, CDR1 SGHVS and CDR2 FNYEAQ. V was pared by 2 bases and J by 0 bases, with 10 bases of the junction left unmatched. The chain combines TRBV7-6 with TRBJ1-3; 7 bases fit TRBD1. Sequencing was performed on peripheral blood. The receptor comes from a man aged 55 to 70 with acute or convalescent COVID-19. The CDR3 region has the DNA TGTGCCAGCAGCTTATCAGGAGGGGGGACAGACTCTGGAAACACCATATATTTT. Translation gives CASSLSGGGTDSGNTIYF.